The rows below give T cell receptor beta chains drawn from one sample of a study of beta chain features in type 1 diabetes. TCRdb's copy holds only in-frame clones and misses some; the assay was immunoSEQ multiplex PCR. The repertoire holds some 330,000 clones, with approximately 11% as singletons. Sequenced: naive CD4+ T cells from blood. All receptors derive from a woman between 25 and 40 years old in good health. Each CDR3 is given with its conserved first and last residue. Each record gives: J gene, V gene, D gene, clone size, CDR3 DNA, CDR3 protein. The D gene is left open where the match is weak. The size entry is marked missing in some rows and otherwise reads once, few, many or a size class.

TRBJ2-5	TRBV11-2	.	few	TGTGCCAGCAGCTTAGGACTTCCCCAAGAGACCCAGTACTTC	CASSLGLPQETQYF
TRBJ1-5	TRBV7-9	.	few	TGTGCCAGCAGCTTAGGATGGGGCACTCTTAATCAGCCCCAGCATTTT	CASSLGWGTLNQPQHF
TRBJ2-1	TRBV7-2	.	few	TGTGCCAGCAGCTTAGCTTTAGGGGAGGCCAATGTGCAGTTCTTC	CASSLALGEANVQFF
TRBJ2-3	TRBV4-2	TRBD2	.	TGTGCCAGCAGCCAAGACAGGACGGGACTACCTACAGATACGCAGTATTTT	CASSQDRTGLPTDTQYF
TRBJ2-3	TRBV7-2	.	few	TGTGCCAGCAGTCTCGTGGGGGCCACAGATACGCAGTATTTT	CASSLVGATDTQYF
TRBJ1-4	TRBV28	TRBD1	many	TGTGCCAGCAGTCACCGGGACAGGGGTGAAAAACTGTTTTTT	CASSHRDRGEKLFF
TRBJ2-1	TRBV7-9	.	few	TGTGCCAGCAGTTTCCAGGAGCAGTTCTTC	CASSFQEQFF
TRBJ2-5	TRBV7-9	.	few	TGTGCCAGCAGCCAGCGGACGTCTTCGGAGACCCAGTACTTC	CASSQRTSSETQYF
TRBJ2-5	TRBV7-7	TRBD2	.	TGTGCTAGCAGCTTAGTCTCCGGGAGGCAAGAGACCCAGTACTTC	CASSLVSGRQETQYF
TRBJ1-1	TRBV7-9	.	few	TGTGCCAGCAGCATCATGAACACTGAAGCTTTCTTT	CASSIMNTEAFF
TRBJ2-3	TRBV4-2	.	few	TGTGCCAGCAGCCAAGGCCGGACAGCCACAGATACGCAGTATTTT	CASSQGRTATDTQYF
TRBJ2-7	TRBV14	.	.	TGTGCCAGCAGCCGAGAGCCTCCGGGGGAGCAGTACTTC	CASSREPPGEQYF
TRBJ1-2	TRBV30	.	.	TGTGCCTGGAGGGGAGATATCTTAGGCTATGGCTACACCTTC	CAWRGDILGYGYTF
TRBJ1-4	TRBV29-1	.	.	TGCAGCGTTGATCGGTCAGGAAGTGAAAAACTGTTTTTT	CSVDRSGSEKLFF
TRBJ2-1	TRBV5-1	TRBD2	few	TGCGCCAGCAGCAACCCGGGACTAGCGGGAGATTACAATGAGCAGTTCTTC	CASSNPGLAGDYNEQFF
TRBJ1-5	TRBV10-3	.	few	TGTGCCATCAGTGCACAGGGCGATCAGCCCCAGCATTTT	CAISAQGDQPQHF
TRBJ1-5	TRBV5-1	.	.	TGCGCCAGCAGCTTGACGGTCAATCAGCCCCAGCATTTT	CASSLTVNQPQHF
TRBJ2-3	TRBV7-9	.	.	TGTGCCAGCAGCTTTCTGGGAGGCCCTAGCACAGATACGCAGTATTTT	CASSFLGGPSTDTQYF
TRBJ2-3	TRBV7-9	TRBD1	few	TGTGCCAGCAGCACGGCTATGGGGACAGTCACAGATACGCAGTATTTT	CASSTAMGTVTDTQYF
TRBJ1-1	TRBV5-1	.	.	TGCGCCAGCAGTCGAGTGGGAGGGGACACTGAAGCTTTCTTT	CASSRVGGDTEAFF
TRBJ2-7	TRBV29-1	TRBD1	few	TGCAGCGTTGGGGACAGGAGCTCCTACGAGCAGTACTTC	CSVGDRSSYEQYF
TRBJ2-3	TRBV28	TRBD2	.	TGTGCCAGCAGTTTAATGCGGGAGCTAAAGTATTTT	CASSLMRELKYF
TRBJ1-1	TRBV6-5	.	.	TGTGCCAGCGCCGACAGTCGAATCGAGAACACTGAAGCTTTCTTT	CASADSRIENTEAFF